Listed here are 4 T cell receptor beta chains from one sample, sequenced in a study of blood T cell repertoires in COVID-19. Sequencing was performed with immunoSEQ multiplex PCR; in TCRdb, only in-frame clones are kept and a portion is missing. This sample yields some 260,000 clones, of which approximately 86% are seen a single time; 3.1% belongs to the top ten. Sequencing was carried out using peripheral blood. The receptor source for this set is a woman aged 18-30 years with acute or convalescent COVID-19.

DNA for the CDR3: TGCAGCCTTAGCGGGAGAGCTGCGCAAGAGACCCAGTACTTC. Translating gives CSLSGRAAQETQYF. This sequence joins TRBV29-1 and TRBJ2-5; the match to TRBD2 covers 9 bases. CDR3 length: 14 amino acids. V shed 8 bases and J 2 bases; nucleotides not matched to a gene: 9. In germline, CDR1 is SQVTM, CDR2 ANQGSEA.

This chain uses TRBV18 with TRBJ2-7, with 9 bases that match TRBD2. V shed 2 bases, J shed 0 bases, and the junction held 5 bases outside the gene matches. Germline CDR1 reads KGHSH; CDR2 reads LQKENI. The CDR3 extends over 16 amino acids. The CDR3 sequence: CASSPRLAGPSYEQYF. The CDR3 DNA reads TGTGCCAGCTCACCAAGGCTAGCGGGACCCTCCTACGAGCAGTACTTC. The entire variable domain, with the rest obtained from reference TRBV18 and TRBJ2-7, is as follows: NAGVMQNPRHLVRRRGQEARLRCSPMKGHSHVYWYRQLPEEGLKFMVYLQKENIIDESGMPKERFSAEFPKEGPSILRIQQVVRGDSAAYFCASSPRLAGPSYEQYFGPGTRLTVT.

The chain employs TRBV6-5 and TRBJ1-3; 7 positions match TRBD1. The V gene end was trimmed by 2 bases and the J gene end by 0 bases; junction bases not matched to a gene: 4. The CDR3 is 16 amino acids. Germline values: CDR1 MNHEY, CDR2 SVGAGI. The CDR3 DNA reads TGTGCCAGCAGTTACGTGGGGACAGCCTCTGGAAACACCATATATTTT. Amino acid sequence: CASSYVGTASGNTIYF.

V is TRBV6-1 and J is TRBJ2-3; 8 bases are a match to TRBD2. J lost 1 base, V lost 1 base, and 7 bases had no gene match. The CDR3 has 17 amino acids. The germline V gene has CDR1 MNHNS and CDR2 SASEGT. DNA of the CDR3: TGTGCCAGCAGTGAAGGACTAGCGAGGTTTGGCACAGATACGCAGTATTTT. Encoded protein: CASSEGLARFGTDTQYF.